This T cell receptor (beta chain) was sequenced in a study of beta chain features in type 1 diabetes (dated by TCRdb to 2016 to 2018). Study-wide context: No differences in mean age, gender distribution, total cell number or subset yield were found between patients and healthy donors. A total of some 100,000,000 sorted cells were examined across all samples, and a strong correlation was observed between cell number per subset and RNA yield. In the study, recently diagnosed type 1 diabetes patients and matched healthy donors were compared on the TCRB repertoires of their sorted circulating CD4+ T cell subsets. Regulatory and stem cell-like memory subsets were obtained from only 8 patients and roughly 8 healthy donors, while naive and central memory subsets were obtained from all 30 or so donors. What the study reported, not specific to this receptor: At VDJ recombination sites, patients with type 1 diabetes made fewer insertions and deleted more nucleotides, a pattern implying thymic rearrangement abnormalities. Naive, central memory and regulatory TCRB repertoires appeared more similar among patients than among healthy donors. Because cDNA was sequenced instead of genomic DNA, activated cells with high expression could be over-represented, although the groups did not differ in activation or CD3 levels. In all four CD4+ subsets, TCRB CDR3 length was moderately but significantly shorter in type 1 diabetes patients. PCR might favor shorter templates, but patient and control samples were amplified and corrected together, so any skew would affect both groups equally. Only small numbers of individuals were included in the HLA sub-analyses, which left unresolved whether HLA type had any influence on TCRB rearrangement.

Each donor gave one peripheral blood draw, about 100 mL on average, collected into heparinised tubes. Using a panel that included CD45RO, CCR7, CD25, CD127, CD95 and CD27, naive, central memory, regulatory and stem cell-like memory CD4+ T cells were sorted on a BD FACSAria II. A purity above 95% was achieved for all sorted populations. PBMCs were isolated immediately by Lymphoprep density gradient centrifugation and stained directly without culture. So that batch effects would be minimized, each experiment stained and sorted samples in pairs, pairing one healthy donor with one patient. From its cysteine to its phenylalanine, the CDR3 spans 15 amino acids. Only CDR3 DNA remains: 45 bases, in frame from the first base. V and J are truncated by 1 base and 5 bases respectively, leaving an intervening sequence of 16 bases. From the germline V gene, CDR1 is SGHDT and CDR2 is YYEEEE. The entire amount of isolated RNA was reverse transcribed using the High Capacity cDNA Reverse Transcription Kit, so the sequenced TCRB transcripts were expressed ones. Deep immunoSEQ sequencing was applied to naive, central memory and regulatory T cell samples, giving an average of roughly 3.5 million total reads per sample. After sorted cells were lysed in RLT buffer, RNA was extracted with DNase-treated RNeasy Micro or Mini kits, with the choice depending on cell number. Each cell subset was processed separately to prevent cross-contamination, with patient and healthy donor samples processed together. Using the immunoSEQ multiplex PCR, TCRB sequences were amplified from cDNA into 87-bp fragments spanning the CDR3 region. The amplicons were sequenced using the Illumina HiSeq platform. In the authors' own workflow: PCR bias was corrected computationally using synthetic template baselines, and reads within Hamming distance 2 were collapsed, with unmergeable singletons discarded. By aligning reads against IMGT, V, D and J genes, CDR3 length, and insertions or deletions at six rearrangement sites were assigned. Clonotype counts were normalized to sorted cell number within each subset before computing true diversity and Gini coefficients with the tcR R package. The overlap coefficient, calculated on TCRB nucleotide sequences, was used to quantify repertoire sharing. As a proxy for the pre-selection repertoire, out-of-frame TCRB sequences from naive cells were analyzed. Not all clones reach the TCRdb copy of this immuneACCESS table, which keeps in-frame sequences only. Checked studies attribute under half of the gap to unresolved V genes and leave the rest unexplained. V and J calls and clone size are those listed in that table; D and trimming were worked out from the DNA. The sample table records fewer than 550,000 clones; 9.5% to 12% of these occur just once. The top ten clones comprise 0.035% to 0.05% of the sample.

Turning to this clone: Its antigen is currently not known. Within one base of it there is no much larger clone, and no base qualities were kept.

This receptor was identified in a woman aged 18-35 years in good health. The sample taken for sequencing was naive CD4+ T cells from blood. Interpreted using the paper, the cell subset or site label stands for: true naive CD4+ T cells. The rearranged chain carries TRBV5-6 and TRBJ2-7; no confident D gene assignment can be made. The DNA reads TGTGCCAGCAGCTTGTTTACGTTATCTATTCACGAGCAGTACTTC. Translated, it gives CASSLFTLSIHEQYF.